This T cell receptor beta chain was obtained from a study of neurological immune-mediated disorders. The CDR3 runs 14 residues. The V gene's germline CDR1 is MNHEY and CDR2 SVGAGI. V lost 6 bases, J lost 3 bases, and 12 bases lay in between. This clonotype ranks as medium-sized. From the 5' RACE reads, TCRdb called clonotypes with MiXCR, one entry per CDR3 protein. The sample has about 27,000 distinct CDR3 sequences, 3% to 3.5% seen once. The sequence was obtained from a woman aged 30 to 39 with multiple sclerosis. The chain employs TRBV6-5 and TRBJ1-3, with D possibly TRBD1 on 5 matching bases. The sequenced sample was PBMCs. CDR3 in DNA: TGTGCCAGCAGACCTACAGGTGGTGGAAACACCATATATTTT. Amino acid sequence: CASRPTGGGNTIYF.